This TCR beta chain was identified in a study of regulatory T cells in long-lasting Graves disease. Documented time point: newly diagnosed GD, antithyroid drugs for less than 3 months. Following extraction of RNA from PBMCs, that RNA was used to make the TCR library. Construction of TCR beta libraries relied on iRepertoire HTBI primers and on Arm-PCR targeting CDR3 regions. TCRdb re-called the multiplex PCR reads with MiXCR, one entry per CDR3 protein. Here the sample spans about 530,000 distinct CDR3 sequences, 15% to 20% being singletons. This CDR3 spans 16 amino acids. The trim removed 4 bases at V and 1 base at J, leaving 3 bases unmatched. Per germline, CDR1 KGHDR and CDR2 SFDVKD. These data were also filed under a second study, of T cells in Graves' hyperthyroidism and ophthalmopathy.

The starting material was peripheral blood mononuclear cells (PBMCs), obtained at new diagnosis, from a patient treated with antithyroid drugs. The sequence was obtained from a woman aged 40-65 years with Graves disease. This chain joins TRBV24-1 and TRBJ2-3; 11 bases match TRBD2. The CDR3 DNA reads TGTGCCACCAGTGACCCGGGACTAGCGGGCACAGATACGCAGTATTTT. Protein sequence: CATSDPGLAGTDTQYF.